The source of this T cell receptor (beta chain) is a study of OX40 agonist ivuxolimab in advanced cancers. Study background: Patients received the agonistic anti-OX40 (CD134) antibody ivuxolimab.

Produced via immunoSEQ multiplex PCR; TCRdb's table is partial and in-frame only. Of tens of thousands of clones in the sample, around 87% were seen once. Findings and caveats of the study: Dose levels from 0.1 to 3.0 mg/kg saw CD4+ and CD8+ blood T cells expand clonally by week 6.

Worth noting for this clone: The target antigen is unknown.

Sequencing was performed on CD4+ or CD8+ T cells sorted from blood, taken in a trial of the OX40 agonist ivuxolimab. The TCR was taken from an adult with an advanced solid tumor such as melanoma, head and neck, liver or kidney cancer.

The CDR3 coding sequence is TGTGCCAGCAGTTTTCGGGGCCCCAGCTCCTACGAGCAGTACTTC. The encoded protein is CASSFRGPSSYEQYF. The chain couples TRBV28 to TRBJ2-7; either TRBD1 or TRBD2 may supply D (5 bases each). With 3 bases removed from V and 0 bases from J, the gap between germline ends came to 12 bases. This CDR3 spans 15 amino acids. Germline CDR1 reads MDHEN; CDR2 reads SYDVKM.